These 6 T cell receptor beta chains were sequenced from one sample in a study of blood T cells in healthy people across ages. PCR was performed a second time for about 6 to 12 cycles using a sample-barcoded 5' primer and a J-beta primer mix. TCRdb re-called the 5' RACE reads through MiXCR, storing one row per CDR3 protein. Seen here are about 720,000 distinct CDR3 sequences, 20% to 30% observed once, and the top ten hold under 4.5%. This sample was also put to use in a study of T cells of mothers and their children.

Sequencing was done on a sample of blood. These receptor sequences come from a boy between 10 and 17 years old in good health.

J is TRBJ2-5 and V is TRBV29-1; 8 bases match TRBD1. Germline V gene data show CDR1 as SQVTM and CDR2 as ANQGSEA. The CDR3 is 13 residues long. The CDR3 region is CALFQGAGETQYF. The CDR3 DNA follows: TGCGCCTTGTTCCAGGGGGCAGGAGAGACCCAGTACTTC. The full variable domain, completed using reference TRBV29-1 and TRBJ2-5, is SAVISQKPSRDICQRGTSLTIQCQVDSQVTMMFWYRQQPGQSLTLIATANQGSEATYESGFVIDKFPISRPNLTFSTLTVSNMSPEDSSIYLCALFQGAGETQYFGPGTRLLVL.

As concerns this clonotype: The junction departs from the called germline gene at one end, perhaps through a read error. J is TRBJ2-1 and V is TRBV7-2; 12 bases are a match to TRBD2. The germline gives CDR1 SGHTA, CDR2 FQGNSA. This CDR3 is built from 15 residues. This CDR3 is CASLPLAGGLNDQFF. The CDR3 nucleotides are TGTGCCAGCCTCCCCCTAGCGGGGGGGCTCAATGATCAGTTCTTC. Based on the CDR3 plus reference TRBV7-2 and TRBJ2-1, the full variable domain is GAGVSQSPSNKVTEKGKDVELRCDPISGHTALYWYRQSLGQGLEFLIYFQGNSAPDKSGLPSDRFSAERTGGSVSTLTIQRTQQEDSAVYLCASLPLAGGLNDQFFGPGTRLTVL.

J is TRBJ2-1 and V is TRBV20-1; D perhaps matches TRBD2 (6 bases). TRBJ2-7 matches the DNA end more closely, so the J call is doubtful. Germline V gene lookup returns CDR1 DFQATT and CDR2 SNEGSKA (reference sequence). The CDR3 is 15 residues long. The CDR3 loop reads CSARGPTRALYEQYF. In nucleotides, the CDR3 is TGCAGTGCTAGGGGACCGACTAGGGCCCTCTACGAGCAGTACTTC.

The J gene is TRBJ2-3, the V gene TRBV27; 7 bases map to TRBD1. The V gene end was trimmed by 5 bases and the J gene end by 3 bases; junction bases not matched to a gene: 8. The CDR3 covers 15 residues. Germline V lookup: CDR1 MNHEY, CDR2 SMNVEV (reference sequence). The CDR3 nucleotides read TGTGCCAGCAGTCCCTTAGACAGGGCAACAGATACGCAGTATTTT. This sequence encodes CASSPLDRATDTQYF.

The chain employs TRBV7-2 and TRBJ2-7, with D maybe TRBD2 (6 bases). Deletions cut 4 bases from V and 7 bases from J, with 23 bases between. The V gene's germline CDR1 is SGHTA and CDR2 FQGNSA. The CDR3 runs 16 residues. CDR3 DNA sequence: TGTGCCAGCAGCTCGAACACGGGACTCATGGTAGGGGAGCAGTACTTC. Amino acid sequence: CASSSNTGLMVGEQYF. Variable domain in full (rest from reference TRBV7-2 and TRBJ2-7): GAGVSQSPSNKVTEKGKDVELRCDPISGHTALYWYRQSLGQGLEFLIYFQGNSAPDKSGLPSDRFSAERTGGSVSTLTIQRTQQEDSAVYLCASSSNTGLMVGEQYFGPGTRLTVT.

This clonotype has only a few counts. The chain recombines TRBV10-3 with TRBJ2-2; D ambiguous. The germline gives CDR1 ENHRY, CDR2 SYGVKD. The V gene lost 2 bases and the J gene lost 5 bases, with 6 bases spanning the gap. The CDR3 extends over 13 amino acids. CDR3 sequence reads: CAISEPGTGELFF. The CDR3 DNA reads TGTGCCATCAGTGAGCCCGGGACCGGGGAGCTGTTTTTT.